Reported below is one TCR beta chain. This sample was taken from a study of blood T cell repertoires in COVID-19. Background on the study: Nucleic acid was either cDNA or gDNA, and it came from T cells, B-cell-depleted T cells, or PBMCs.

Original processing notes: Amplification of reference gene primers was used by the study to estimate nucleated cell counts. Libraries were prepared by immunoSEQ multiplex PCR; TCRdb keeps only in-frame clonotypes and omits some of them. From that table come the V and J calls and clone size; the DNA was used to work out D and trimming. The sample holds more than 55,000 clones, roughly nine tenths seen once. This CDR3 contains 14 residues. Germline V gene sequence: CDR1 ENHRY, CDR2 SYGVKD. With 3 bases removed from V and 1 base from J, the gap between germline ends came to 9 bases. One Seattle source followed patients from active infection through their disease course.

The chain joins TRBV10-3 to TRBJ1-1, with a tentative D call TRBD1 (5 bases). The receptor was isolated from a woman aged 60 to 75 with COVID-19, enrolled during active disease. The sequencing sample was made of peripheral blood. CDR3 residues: CAISERQPNTEAFF. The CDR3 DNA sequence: TGTGCCATCAGTGAACGACAGCCGAACACTGAAGCTTTCTTT.